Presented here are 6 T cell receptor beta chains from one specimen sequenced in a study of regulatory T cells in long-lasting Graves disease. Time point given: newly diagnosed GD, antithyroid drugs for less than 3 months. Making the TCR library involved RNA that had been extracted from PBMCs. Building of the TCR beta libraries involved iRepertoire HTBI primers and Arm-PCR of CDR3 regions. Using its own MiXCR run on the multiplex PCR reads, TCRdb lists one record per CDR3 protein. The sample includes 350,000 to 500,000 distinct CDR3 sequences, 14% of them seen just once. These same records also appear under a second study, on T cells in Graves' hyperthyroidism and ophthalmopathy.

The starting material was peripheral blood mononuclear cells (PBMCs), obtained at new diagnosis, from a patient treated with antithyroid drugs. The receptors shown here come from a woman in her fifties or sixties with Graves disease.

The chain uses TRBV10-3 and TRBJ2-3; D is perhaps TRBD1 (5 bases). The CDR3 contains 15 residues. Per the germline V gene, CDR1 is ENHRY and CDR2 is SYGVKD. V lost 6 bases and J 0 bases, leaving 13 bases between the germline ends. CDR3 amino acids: CAIRRSRVSTDTQYF. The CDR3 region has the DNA TGTGCCATCAGACGAAGCAGGGTCAGCACAGATACGCAGTATTTT.

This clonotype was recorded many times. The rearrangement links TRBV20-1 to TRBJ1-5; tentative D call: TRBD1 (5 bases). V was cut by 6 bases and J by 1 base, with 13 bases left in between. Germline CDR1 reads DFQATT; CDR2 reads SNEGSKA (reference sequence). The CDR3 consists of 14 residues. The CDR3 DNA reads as TGCAGTGCCACTGGGACTTCCAGCAATCAGCCCCAGCATTTT. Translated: CSATGTSSNQPQHF.

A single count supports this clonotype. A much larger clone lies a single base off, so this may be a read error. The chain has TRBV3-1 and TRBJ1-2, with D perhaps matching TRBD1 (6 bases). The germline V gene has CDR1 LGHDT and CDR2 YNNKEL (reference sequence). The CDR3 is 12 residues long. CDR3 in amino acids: CASGRGNYDYTF. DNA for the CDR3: TGTGCCAGCGGCAGGGGAAACTATGACTACACCTTC.

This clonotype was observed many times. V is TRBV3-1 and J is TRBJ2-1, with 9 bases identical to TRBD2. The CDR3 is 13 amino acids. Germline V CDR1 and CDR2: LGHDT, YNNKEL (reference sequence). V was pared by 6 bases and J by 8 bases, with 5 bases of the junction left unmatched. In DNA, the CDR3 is TGTGCCAGCAGAGGTAGCGGGAGAGATGAGCAGTTCTTC. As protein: CASRGSGRDEQFF.

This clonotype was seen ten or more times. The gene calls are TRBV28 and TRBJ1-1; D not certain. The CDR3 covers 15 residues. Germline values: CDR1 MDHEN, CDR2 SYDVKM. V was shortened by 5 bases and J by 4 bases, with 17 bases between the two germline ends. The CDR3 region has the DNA TGTGCCAGCAGTCCCACTCGTATTGGGAGCACTGAAGCTTTCTTT. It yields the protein CASSPTRIGSTEAFF.

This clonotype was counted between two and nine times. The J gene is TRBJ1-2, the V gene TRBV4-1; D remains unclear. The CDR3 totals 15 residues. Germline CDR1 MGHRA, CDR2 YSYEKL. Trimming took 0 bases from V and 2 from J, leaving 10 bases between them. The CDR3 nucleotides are TGCGCCAGCAGCCAAGATGGGAGGGTGAACTATGGCTACACCTTC. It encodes CASSQDGRVNYGYTF.